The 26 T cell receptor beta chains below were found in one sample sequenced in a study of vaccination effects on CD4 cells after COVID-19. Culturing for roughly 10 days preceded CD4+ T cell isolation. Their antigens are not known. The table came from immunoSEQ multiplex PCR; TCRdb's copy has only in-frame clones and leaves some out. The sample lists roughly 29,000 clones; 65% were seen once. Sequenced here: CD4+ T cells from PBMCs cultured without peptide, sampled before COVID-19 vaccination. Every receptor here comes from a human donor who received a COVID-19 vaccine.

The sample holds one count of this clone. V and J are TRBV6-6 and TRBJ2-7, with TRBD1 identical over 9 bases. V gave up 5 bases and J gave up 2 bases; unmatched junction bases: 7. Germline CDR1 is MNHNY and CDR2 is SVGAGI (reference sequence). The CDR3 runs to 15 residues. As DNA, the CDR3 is TGTGCCAGCAGTCTACTCCGGGACAGGGCCTACGAGCAGTACTTC. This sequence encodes CASSLLRDRAYEQYF.

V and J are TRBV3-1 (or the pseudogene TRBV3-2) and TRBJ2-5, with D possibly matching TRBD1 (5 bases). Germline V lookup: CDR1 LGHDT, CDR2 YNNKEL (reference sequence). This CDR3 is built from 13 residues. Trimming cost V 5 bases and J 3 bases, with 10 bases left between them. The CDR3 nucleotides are TGTGCCAGCAGCATCCTAGGGGAAGAGACCCAGTACTTC. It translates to CASSILGEETQYF.

The CDR3 reads CASSLGTLYDTDTQYF. The CDR3 nucleotides are TGCGCCAGCAGCTTGGGGACTCTCTATGACACAGATACGCAGTATTTT. The V gene is TRBV5-1, the J gene TRBJ2-3, with a weak D call TRBD2 (5 bases). The CDR3 contains 16 residues. The germline V gene has CDR1 SGHRS and CDR2 YFSETQ. V was clipped by 0 bases and J by 2 bases, with 13 bases between them.

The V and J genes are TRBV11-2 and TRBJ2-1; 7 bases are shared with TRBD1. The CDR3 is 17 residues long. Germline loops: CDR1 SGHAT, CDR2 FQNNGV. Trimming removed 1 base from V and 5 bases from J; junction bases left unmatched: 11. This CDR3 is CASSLGGTALLNNEQFF. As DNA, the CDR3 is TGTGCCAGCAGCTTAGGGGGGACAGCGCTTCTCAACAATGAGCAGTTCTTC.

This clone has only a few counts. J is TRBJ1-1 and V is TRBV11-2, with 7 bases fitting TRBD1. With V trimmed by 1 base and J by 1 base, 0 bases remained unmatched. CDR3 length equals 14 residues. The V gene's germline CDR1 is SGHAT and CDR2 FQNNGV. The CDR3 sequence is CASSLGDRNTEAFF. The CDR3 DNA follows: TGTGCCAGCAGCTTAGGGGACAGGAACACTGAAGCTTTCTTT.

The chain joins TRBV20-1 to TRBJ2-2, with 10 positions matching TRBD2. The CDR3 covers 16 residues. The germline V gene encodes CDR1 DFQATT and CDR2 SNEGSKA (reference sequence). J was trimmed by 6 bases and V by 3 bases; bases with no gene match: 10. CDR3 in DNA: TGCAGTGCTAGTTTAGGGGCTAGCGGGAGAGCCGGGGAGCTGTTTTTT. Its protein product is CSASLGASGRAGELFF.

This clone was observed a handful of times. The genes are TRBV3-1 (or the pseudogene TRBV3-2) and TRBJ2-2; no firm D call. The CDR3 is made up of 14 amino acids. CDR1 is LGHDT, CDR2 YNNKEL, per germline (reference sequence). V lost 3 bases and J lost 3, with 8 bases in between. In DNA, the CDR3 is TGTGCCAGCAGCCAGCCGACTCACACCGGGGAGCTGTTTTTT. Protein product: CASSQPTHTGELFF.

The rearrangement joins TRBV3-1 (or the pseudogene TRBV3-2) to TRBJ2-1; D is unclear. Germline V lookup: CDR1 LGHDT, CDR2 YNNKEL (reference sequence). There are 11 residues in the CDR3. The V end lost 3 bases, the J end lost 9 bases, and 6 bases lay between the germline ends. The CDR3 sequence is CASSQITEQFF. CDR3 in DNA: TGTGCCAGCAGCCAGATCACTGAGCAGTTCTTC.

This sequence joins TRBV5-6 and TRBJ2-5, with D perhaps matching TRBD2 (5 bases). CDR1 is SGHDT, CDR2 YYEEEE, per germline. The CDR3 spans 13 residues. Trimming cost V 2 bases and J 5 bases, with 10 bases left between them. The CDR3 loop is CASSFQRSETQYF. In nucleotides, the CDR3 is TGTGCCAGCAGCTTTCAGCGGTCGGAGACCCAGTACTTC.

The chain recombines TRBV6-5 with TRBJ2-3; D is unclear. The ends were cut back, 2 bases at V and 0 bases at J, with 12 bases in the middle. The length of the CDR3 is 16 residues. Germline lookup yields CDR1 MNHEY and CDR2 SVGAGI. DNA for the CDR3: TGTGCCAGCAGTTACGCCGGAAGGGCTAGCACAGATACGCAGTATTTT. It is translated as CASSYAGRASTDTQYF.

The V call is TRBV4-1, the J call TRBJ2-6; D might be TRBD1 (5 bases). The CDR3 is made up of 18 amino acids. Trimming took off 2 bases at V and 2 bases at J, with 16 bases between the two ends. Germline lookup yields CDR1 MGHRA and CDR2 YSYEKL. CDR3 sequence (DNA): TGCGCCAGCAGCCAAAGCATGACAGTGGGGACTGGGGCCAACGTCCTGACTTTC. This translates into CASSQSMTVGTGANVLTF.

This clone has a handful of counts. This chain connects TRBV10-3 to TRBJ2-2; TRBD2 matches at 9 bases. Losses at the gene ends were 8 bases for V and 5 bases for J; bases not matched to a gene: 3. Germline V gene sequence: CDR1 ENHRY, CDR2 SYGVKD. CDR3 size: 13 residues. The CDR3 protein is CAIAAGGTGELFF. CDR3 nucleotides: TGTGCCATCGCCGCGGGGGGGACCGGGGAGCTGTTTTTT.

The chain's CDR3 is CASSQVPQETQYF. The CDR3 coding sequence is TGTGCCAGCAGCCAGGTACCCCAAGAGACCCAGTACTTC. V gene TRBV3-1 (or the pseudogene TRBV3-2) combines with J gene TRBJ2-5, with D hard to call. CDR3 length: 13 residues. Between the trimmed V and J ends, which lost 3 bases and 1 base, there was a span of 6 bases. The V gene's germline CDR1 is LGHDT and CDR2 YNNKEL (reference sequence).

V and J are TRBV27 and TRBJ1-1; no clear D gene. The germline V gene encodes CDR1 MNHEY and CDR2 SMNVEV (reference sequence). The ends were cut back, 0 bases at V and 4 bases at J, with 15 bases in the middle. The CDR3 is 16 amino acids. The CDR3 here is CASSLSVSPVVTEAFF. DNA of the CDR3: TGTGCCAGCAGTTTATCGGTGTCTCCCGTTGTCACTGAAGCTTTCTTT.

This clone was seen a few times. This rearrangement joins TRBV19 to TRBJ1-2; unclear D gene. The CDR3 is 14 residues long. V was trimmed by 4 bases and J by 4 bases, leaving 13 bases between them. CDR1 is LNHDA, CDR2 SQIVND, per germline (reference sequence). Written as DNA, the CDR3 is TGTGCCAGTAGTACAACCCCTGAAGGCTATGGCTACACCTTC. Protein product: CASSTTPEGYGYTF.

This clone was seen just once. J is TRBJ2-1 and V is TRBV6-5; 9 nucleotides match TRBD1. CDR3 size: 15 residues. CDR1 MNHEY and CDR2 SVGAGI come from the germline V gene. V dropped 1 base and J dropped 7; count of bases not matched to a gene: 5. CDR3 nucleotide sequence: TGTGCCAGCAGTTACTGGGGACAGGGTTTGAATGAGCAGTTCTTC. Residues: CASSYWGQGLNEQFF.

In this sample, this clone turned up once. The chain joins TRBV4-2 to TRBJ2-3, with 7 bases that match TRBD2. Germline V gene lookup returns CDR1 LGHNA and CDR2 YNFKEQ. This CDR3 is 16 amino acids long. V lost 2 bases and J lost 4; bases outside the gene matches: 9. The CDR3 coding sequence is TGTGCCAGCAGCCAATATTCCGGGGGGAAAGCAGATACGCAGTATTTT. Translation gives CASSQYSGGKADTQYF.

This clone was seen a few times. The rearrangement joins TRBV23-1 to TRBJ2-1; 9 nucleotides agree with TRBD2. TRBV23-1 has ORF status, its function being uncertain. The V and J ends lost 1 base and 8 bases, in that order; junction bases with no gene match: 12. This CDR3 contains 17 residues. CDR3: CASSQYSREGLCDEQFF. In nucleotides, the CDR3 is TGCGCCAGCAGTCAATACTCGCGGGAGGGCCTATGTGATGAGCAGTTCTTC.

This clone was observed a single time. CDR3 sequence reads: CASSQQGYPNQPQHF. CDR3 sequence (DNA): TGCGCCAGCAGCCAGCAGGGCTACCCCAATCAGCCCCAGCATTTT. The genes are TRBV5-1 and TRBJ1-5; the D gene is possibly TRBD1 (5 bases). The CDR3 is 15 residues long. V was clipped by 4 bases and J by 3 bases, with 14 bases between them. Germline loops: CDR1 SGHRS, CDR2 YFSETQ.

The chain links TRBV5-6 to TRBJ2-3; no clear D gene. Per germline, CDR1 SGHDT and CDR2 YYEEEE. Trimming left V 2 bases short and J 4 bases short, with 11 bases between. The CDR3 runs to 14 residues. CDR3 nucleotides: TGTGCCAGCAGCTTAAGGCTCCCCCCAGATACGCAGTATTTT. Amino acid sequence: CASSLRLPPDTQYF. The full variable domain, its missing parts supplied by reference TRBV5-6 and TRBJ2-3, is DAGVTQSPTHLIKTRGQQVTLRCSPKSGHDTVSWYQQALGQGPQFIFQYYEEEERQRGNFPDRFSGHQFPNYSSELNVNALLLGDSALYLCASSLRLPPDTQYFGPGTRLTVL.

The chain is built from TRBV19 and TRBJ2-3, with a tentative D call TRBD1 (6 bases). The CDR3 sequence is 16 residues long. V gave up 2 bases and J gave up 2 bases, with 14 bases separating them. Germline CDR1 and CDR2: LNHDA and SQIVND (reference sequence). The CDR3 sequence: CASSINGLGHTDTQYF. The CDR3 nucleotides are TGTGCCAGTAGTATAAATGGACTGGGACACACAGATACGCAGTATTTT.

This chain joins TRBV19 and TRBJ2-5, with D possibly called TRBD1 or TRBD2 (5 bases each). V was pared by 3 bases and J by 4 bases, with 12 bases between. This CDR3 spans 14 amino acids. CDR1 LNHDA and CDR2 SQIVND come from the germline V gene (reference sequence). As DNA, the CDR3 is TGTGCCAGTAGTATGTCCCCAGGGAGAGAGACCCAGTACTTC. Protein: CASSMSPGRETQYF.

The CDR3 sequence: CSAQGLAGGEQYF. For the CDR3, the DNA is TGCAGCGCCCAAGGACTAGCGGGAGGCGAGCAGTACTTC. The chain couples TRBV29-1 to TRBJ2-7; 14 bases line up with TRBD2. This CDR3 region has 13 residues. Germline V lookup: CDR1 SQVTM, CDR2 ANQGSEA. Trimming cost V 7 bases and J 6 bases; bases outside gene matches: 5.

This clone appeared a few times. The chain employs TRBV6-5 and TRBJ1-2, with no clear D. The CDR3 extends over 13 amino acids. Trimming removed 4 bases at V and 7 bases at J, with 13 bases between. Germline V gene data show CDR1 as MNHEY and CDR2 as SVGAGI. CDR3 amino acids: CASSSHEGRGYTF. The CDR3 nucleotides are TGTGCCAGCAGTTCCCACGAGGGCCGTGGCTACACCTTC.

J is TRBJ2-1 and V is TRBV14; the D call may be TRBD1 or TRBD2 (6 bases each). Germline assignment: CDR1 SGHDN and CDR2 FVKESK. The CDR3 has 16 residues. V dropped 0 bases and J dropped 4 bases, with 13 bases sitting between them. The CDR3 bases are TGTGCCAGCAGCCAAGAGAGGGGGAGGTGGTACAATGAGCAGTTCTTC. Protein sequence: CASSQERGRWYNEQFF.

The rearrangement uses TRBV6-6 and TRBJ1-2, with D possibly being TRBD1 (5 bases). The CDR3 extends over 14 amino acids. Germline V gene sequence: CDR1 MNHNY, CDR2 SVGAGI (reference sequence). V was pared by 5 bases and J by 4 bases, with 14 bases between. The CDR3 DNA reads TGTGCCAGCAGTAAAGCCGGGGCCTCCTATGGCTACACCTTC. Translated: CASSKAGASYGYTF.